One T cell receptor beta chain is described in this entry. This clone appeared a few times. Which antigen it targets is not known. No base quality information exists; no much larger clone differs at one position. As encoded in the germline V gene, CDR1 is SGDLS while CDR2 is YYNGEE. Its CDR3 holds 15 amino acids, cysteine through phenylalanine. Only CDR3 DNA is held: 45 bases, read in frame from base 1. Trimming takes 1 base from V and 8 bases from J, and the germline ends sit 13 bases apart. The CDR3 regions of human TCRbeta chains were analyzed by immunosequencing. In the authors' own workflow: TCRs in the repertoires were compared against a reference library of SARS-CoV-2-specific TCRs that had been generated with the MIRA antigen-specificity platform. Breadth meant the fraction of unique TCRs that were SARS-CoV-2-associated, whereas depth meant the fraction of total T cells that were SARS-CoV-2-associated. Each spike-specific TCR was assigned to its reactive spike region and to a CD4 or CD8 class using the MIRA data. Log10-transformed breadth and depth values were compared by one-way ANOVA with Sidak's multiple comparisons tests. Here the immuneACCESS table is served through TCRdb, limited to in-frame sequences with V and J called. Missing clones are a known gap in these copies; in checked studies unresolved V genes cover under half, and the rest lacks a known reason. V and J calls and clone size come straight from that table; D and trimming were deduced from the DNA. The sample table lists about 180,000 clones, 70% to 90% of them with a count of one. Of the sample, roughly 8% falls within the top ten clones.

This sample stems from a study of T cell responses to AZD1222 COVID-19 vaccine (dated by TCRdb to the early 2020s). General notes on the study: AZD1222 recipients whose second dose came at about 4 weeks and those whose second dose came at about 12 weeks were combined into one group, since spike-specific TCR depth and breadth did not differ between the two schedules. A total of 230 or so trial participants underwent TCR sequencing, of whom around 200 received two doses of AZD1222 and some 25 received two doses of the MenACWY control vaccine. Trial participants were enrolled into age subgroups of 18-55, 56-69 and 70-plus years, which contained approximately 150, 30 and 60 TCR-sequenced participants, respectively. Study-wide findings and limitations: Participants were mostly white British and included more females than males, and it was suggested by the authors that clonal diversity may have been underestimated. Conclusions about previously exposed vaccinees are limited because only five to seven AZD1222 recipients were SARS-CoV-2 seropositive at baseline. Reportedly, almost half of the unique spike-specific TCRs recognized epitopes lying outside the regions that are mutated in the B.1.351 and B.1.1.7 variants. The 56-69-year group was small, and its depth increase did not reach significance, likely because of low power. No day 14 peak-response samples were available, so repertoires were characterized only after the peak T cell response. The vaccine-associated CD4 TCRs covered the entire spike protein, and the dominant responses fell in regions 160-218 and 743-854. A significant rise in spike-specific TCR breadth and depth was observed after two AZD1222 doses relative to day 0 and relative to MenACWY recipients.

Reading the label with the study, this specimen's time point is: baseline before first vaccination. Vaccinee samples came from UK trials COV001 and COV002, including a single-blind randomized controlled phase 2/3 trial of AZD1222 (ChAdOx1 nCoV-19) in healthy adults. For TCRbeta chain sequencing, PBMC samples from trial participants were taken at day 0 and at day 28 after the second dose. This clonotype was obtained from an adult in good health. In this chain, TRBV9 is recombined with TRBJ1-6, with no confidently assigned D gene. Source: peripheral blood, taken on day 0 of AZD1222 vaccination. The CDR3 has the sequence CASSVNPEQDSPLHF. The sequenced DNA is TGTGCCAGCAGCGTAAACCCTGAACAAGATTCACCCCTCCACTTT.